This TCR beta chain came from a study of cytotoxic CD8 clonotypes in ibrutinib-treated CLL. Study-wide background: Response sampling came at median approximately twelve months of treatment, ranging about 6 to 36 months. Averaging across samples gave approximately 260,000 productive templates and approximately 92,000 productive rearrangements.

Cryopreserved PBMCs supplied 1.5 to 2.5 micrograms of genomic DNA for TCR beta libraries. Germline lookup yields CDR1 SGHRS and CDR2 YFSETQ. The CDR3 length is 15 residues. The trim removed 0 bases at V and 7 bases at J, leaving 7 bases unmatched. Target depth was 1 in 200,000 to 1 in 1 million T cells, about 10x per clonotype. The data were produced by immunoSEQ multiplex PCR, yet TCRdb's version contains in-frame clones alone and is incomplete. The repertoire holds fewer than 90,000 clones, around 84% seen once, with about 5.6% in the top ten. The chain carries TRBV5-1 and TRBJ2-1; 7 bases match TRBD2. The receptor comes from a human donor with chronic lymphocytic leukemia. The sample here was PBMCs, taken before ibrutinib treatment. CDR3 protein: CASSLVSGEWNEQFF. The CDR3 DNA reads as TGCGCCAGCAGCTTGGTCAGCGGGGAGTGGAATGAGCAGTTCTTC.